These T cell receptor beta chains were read from a single sample in a study of cytomegalovirus exposure and HLA in healthy donors. Clones were sequenced by immunoSEQ multiplex PCR, and TCRdb holds only the in-frame ones, with some missing. This sample has tens of thousands of clones; 60% to 75% occur once, and the top ten carry 11%. Sequencing input: PBMCs. The receptors here all came from a middle-aged woman in good health and CMV-seropositive. Both conserved end residues are trimmed from each CDR3. Each record gives: V gene, CDR3 protein.

TRBV4-1	ASSQAVTSGSTDTQY
TRBV5-4	ASSLVGGSYNEQF
TRBV6-1	ASSELGAYEQY
TRBV29-1	SAFSGGTNTEAF
TRBV30	AWAPGTGELF
TRBV4-2	ASSPEWGGTEAF
TRBV19	ASSGFQGTGELF
TRBV2	AGLAGISTDTQY
TRBV7-9	ASETGTDPNEQY
TRBV29-1	SVDQGSGYT
TRBV5-1	ASSLTGTVNTEAF
TRBV10-3	AIADITNYGYT
TRBV6-5	ASSGGGNEQF
TRBV5-6	ASSYTGNTEAF
TRBV6-6	ASRTTGPDSYEQY
TRBV14	ASSQGTREKLF
TRBV5-1	ASSTSGTSEETQY
TRBV5-4	ASSPGLAAWETQY
TRBV5-4	ASSPQLEETQY
TRBV7-8	ASSLETGWDFTQY
TRBV5-1	ASSHTGLGEQY
TRBV28	ASATGVQPQH
TRBV6-1	ASSEARVNTEAF
TRBV5-1	ASSLAGGANQAF
TRBV10-3	AISPGAGATDTQY
TRBV7-2	ASSSQGTGELF
TRBV6-5	ASRALASGVGELF
TRBV30	AWSDRGNQPQH
TRBV6-1	ASSEQATNQPQH
TRBV30	AWSEQNNQPQH
TRBV10-3	AIRGGTGGRDTQY
TRBV6-1	ASKPGQANEKLF
TRBV4-3	ASSPEQGYEQY
TRBV6-5	ASNGQASGSYGYT
TRBV20-1	SATTGYGYT
TRBV5-1	ASEPGTGLNEQY
TRBV5-4	ASSLLTSGSYEQY